This record looks at one T cell receptor beta chain sequence and its context. No antigen is known for it. This sample was taken from a study of cytomegalovirus exposure and HLA in healthy donors. Across the whole study: Researchers found that approximately 85% of 350 to 500 genotyped donors fell within the Caucasian-associated ancestry cluster. Overall study results and limits: In a later analysis, HLA-C alleles had the fewest associated TCRs, DRB1 alleles the most. TCR sequences were mostly rare, though some public TCRs occurred in many donors.

The CDR3 length is 15 residues. The V and J ends lost 7 bases and 0 bases respectively, with 14 bases between them. Germline V gives CDR1 MNHNY, CDR2 SVGAGI (reference sequence). Each donor was healthy, and each was a bone marrow donor. The PCR contained 60 Vbeta and 13 Jbeta primers. The table came from immunoSEQ multiplex PCR; TCRdb's copy has only in-frame clones and leaves some out. The profile shows 100,000 to 150,000 clones, 75% to 85% of them singletons. This rearrangement joins TRBV6-6 to TRBJ2-3; D may be TRBD2 (6 bases). This TCR was recovered from a woman aged 18-29 years in good health and CMV-seropositive. Material for sequencing was PBMCs. The CDR3 loop reads CASTDPGTSTDTQYF. CDR3 in DNA: TGTGCCAGCACCGATCCCGGGACTAGCACAGATACGCAGTATTTT.